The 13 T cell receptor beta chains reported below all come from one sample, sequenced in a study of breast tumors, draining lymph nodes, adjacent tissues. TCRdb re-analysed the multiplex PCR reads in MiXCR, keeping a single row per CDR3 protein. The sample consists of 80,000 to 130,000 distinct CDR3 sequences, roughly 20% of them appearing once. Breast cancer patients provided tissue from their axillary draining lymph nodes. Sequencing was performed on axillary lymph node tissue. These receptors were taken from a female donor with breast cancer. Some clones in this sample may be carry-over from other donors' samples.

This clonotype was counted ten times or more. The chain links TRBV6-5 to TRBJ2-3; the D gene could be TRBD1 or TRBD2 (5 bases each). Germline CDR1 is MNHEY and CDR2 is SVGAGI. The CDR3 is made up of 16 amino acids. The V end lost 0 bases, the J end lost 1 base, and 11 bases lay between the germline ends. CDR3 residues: CASSYSSRGRTDTQYF. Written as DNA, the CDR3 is TGTGCCAGCAGTTACTCGTCCCGGGGCCGCACAGATACGCAGTATTTT.

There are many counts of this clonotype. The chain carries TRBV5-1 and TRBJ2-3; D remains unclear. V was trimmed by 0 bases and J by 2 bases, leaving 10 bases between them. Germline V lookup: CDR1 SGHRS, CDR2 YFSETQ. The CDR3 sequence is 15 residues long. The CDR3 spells CASSLAPVSTDTQYF. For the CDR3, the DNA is TGCGCCAGCAGCTTGGCCCCTGTTTCCACAGATACGCAGTATTTT.

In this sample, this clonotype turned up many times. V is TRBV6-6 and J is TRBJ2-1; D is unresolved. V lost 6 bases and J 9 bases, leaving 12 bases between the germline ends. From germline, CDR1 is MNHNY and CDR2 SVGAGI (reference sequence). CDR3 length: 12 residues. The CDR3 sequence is CASRSGPLEQFF. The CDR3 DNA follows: TGTGCCAGCAGATCTGGACCACTTGAGCAGTTCTTC.

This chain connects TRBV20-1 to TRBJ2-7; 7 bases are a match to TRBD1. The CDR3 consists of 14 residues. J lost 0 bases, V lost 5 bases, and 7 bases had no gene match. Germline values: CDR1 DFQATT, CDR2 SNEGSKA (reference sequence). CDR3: CSARQRDSSYEQYF. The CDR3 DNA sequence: TGCAGTGCTCGTCAACGGGACAGCTCCTACGAGCAGTACTTC.

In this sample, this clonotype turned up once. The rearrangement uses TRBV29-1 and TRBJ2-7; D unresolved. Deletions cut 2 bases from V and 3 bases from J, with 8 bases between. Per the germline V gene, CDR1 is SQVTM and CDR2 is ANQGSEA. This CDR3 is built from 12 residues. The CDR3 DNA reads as TGCAGCGTTGAACGAAGGGTCTACGAGCAGTACTTC. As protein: CSVERRVYEQYF.

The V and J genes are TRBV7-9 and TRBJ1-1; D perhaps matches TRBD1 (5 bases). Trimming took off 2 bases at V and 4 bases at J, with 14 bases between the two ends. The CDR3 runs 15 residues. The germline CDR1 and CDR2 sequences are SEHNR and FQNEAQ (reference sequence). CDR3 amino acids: CASSLNGGWVTEAFF. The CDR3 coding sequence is TGTGCCAGCAGCTTAAACGGGGGGTGGGTCACTGAAGCTTTCTTT.

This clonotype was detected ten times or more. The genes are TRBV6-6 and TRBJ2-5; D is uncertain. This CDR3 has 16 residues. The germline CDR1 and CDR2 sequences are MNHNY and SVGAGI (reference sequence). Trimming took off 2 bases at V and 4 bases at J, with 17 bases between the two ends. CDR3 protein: CASSYPDAPGGETQYF. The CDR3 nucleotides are TGTGCCAGCAGTTACCCCGACGCTCCCGGCGGAGAGACCCAGTACTTC.

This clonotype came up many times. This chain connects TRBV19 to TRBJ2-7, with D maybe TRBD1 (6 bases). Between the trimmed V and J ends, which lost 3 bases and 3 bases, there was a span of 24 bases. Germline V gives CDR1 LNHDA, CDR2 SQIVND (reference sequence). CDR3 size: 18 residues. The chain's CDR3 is CASSMKWWGQGEFYEQYF. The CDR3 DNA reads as TGTGCCAGTAGTATGAAGTGGTGGGGGCAGGGCGAGTTCTACGAGCAGTACTTC.

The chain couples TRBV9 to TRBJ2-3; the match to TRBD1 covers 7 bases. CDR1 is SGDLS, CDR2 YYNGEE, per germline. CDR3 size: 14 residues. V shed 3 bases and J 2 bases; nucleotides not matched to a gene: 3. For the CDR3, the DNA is TGTGCCAGCAGCGGGGGACAGCCCACAGATACGCAGTATTTT. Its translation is CASSGGQPTDTQYF.

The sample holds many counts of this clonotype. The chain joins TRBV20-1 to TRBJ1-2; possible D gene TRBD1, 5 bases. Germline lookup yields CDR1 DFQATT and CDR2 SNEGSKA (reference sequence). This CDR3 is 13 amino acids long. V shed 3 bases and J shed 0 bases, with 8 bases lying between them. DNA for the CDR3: TGCAGTGCTAGTCAGGGCACTAACTATGGCTACACCTTC. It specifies CSASQGTNYGYTF.

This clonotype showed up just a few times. The CDR3 sequence is CASGLSSYNEQFF. Written as DNA, the CDR3 is TGTGCCAGCGGGTTGAGCTCCTACAATGAGCAGTTCTTC. The gene calls are TRBV12-3 or TRBV12-4 and TRBJ2-1; D call uncertain. V was cut by 8 bases and J by 0 bases, with 8 bases left in between. This CDR3 has 13 amino acids.

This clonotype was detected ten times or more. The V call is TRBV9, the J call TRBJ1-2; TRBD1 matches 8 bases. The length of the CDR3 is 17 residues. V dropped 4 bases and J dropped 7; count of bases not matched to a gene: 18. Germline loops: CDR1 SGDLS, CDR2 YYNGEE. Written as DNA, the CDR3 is TGTGCCAGCAGCCCCCAACCCGGGACAGGATCGTCCGGTGGCTACACCTTC. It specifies CASSPQPGTGSSGGYTF.

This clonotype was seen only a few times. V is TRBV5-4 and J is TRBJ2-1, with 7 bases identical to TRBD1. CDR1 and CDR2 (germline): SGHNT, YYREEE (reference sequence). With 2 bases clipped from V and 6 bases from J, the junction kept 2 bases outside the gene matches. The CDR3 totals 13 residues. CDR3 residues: CASSFQGVNEQFF. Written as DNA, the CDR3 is TGTGCCAGCAGCTTCCAGGGGGTCAATGAGCAGTTCTTC.